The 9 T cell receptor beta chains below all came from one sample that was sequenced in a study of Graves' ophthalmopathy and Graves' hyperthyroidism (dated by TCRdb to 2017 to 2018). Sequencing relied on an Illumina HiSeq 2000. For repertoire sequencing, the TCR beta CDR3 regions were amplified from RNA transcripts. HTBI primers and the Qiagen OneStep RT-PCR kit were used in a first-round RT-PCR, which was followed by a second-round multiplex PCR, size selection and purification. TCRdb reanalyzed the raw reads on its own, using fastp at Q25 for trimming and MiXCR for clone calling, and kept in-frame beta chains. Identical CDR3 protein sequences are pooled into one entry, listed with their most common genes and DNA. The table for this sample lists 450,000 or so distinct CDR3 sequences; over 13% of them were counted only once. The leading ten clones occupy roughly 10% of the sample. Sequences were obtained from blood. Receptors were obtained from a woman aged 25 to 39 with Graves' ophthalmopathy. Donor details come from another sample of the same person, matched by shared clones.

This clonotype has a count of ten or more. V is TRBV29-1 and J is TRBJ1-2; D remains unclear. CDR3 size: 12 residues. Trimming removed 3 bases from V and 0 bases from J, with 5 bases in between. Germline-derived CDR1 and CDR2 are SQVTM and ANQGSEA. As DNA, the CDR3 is TGCAGCGTTGACAGAGCTAACTATGGCTACACCTTC. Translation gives CSVDRANYGYTF.

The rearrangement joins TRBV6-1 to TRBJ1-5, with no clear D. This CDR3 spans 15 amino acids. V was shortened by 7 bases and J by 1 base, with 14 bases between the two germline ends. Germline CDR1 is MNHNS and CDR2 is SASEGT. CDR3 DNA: TGTGCCAGCATCCCCTCCGGTGGGAGCAATCAGCCCCAGCATTTT. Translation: CASIPSGGSNQPQHF.

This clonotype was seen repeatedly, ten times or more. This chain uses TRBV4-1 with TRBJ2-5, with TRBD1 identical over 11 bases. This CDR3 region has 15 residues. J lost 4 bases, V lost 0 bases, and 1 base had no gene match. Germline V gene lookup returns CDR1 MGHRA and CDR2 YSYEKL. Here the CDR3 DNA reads TGCGCCAGCAGCCAAGATGGGACAGGGGGAGAGACCCAGTACTTC. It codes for CASSQDGTGGETQYF.

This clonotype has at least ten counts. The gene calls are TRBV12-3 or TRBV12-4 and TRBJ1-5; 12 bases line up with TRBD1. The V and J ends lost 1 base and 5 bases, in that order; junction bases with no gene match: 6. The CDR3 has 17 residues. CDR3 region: CASSLVGDRGLYQPQHF. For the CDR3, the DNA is TGTGCCAGCAGTTTAGTAGGGGACAGGGGGCTCTATCAGCCCCAGCATTTT.

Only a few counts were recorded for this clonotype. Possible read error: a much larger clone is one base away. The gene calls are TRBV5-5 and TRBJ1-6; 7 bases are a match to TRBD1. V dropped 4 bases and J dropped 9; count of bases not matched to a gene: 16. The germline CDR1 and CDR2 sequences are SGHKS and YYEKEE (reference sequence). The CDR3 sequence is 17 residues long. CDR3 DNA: TGTGCCAGCAGCCTCCTTACCAAAGCAGGGGGGAGTTCACCCCTCCACTTT. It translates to CASSLLTKAGGSSPLHF.

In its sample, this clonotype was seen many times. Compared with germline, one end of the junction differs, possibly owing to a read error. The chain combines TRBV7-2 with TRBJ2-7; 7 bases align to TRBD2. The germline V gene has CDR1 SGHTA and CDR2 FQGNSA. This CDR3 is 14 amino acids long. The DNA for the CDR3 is TGTGCCAGCAGTTTAGCAGCGGGGCCCTACGAGCAGTACTTC. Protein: CASSLAAGPYEQYF.

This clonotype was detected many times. CDR3 nucleotides: TGTGCCAGCAGCCCTACAGGGGACCCCAATCAGCCCCAGCATTTT. This encodes CASSPTGDPNQPQHF. This rearrangement joins TRBV7-9 to TRBJ1-5; TRBD1 aligns across 7 bases. V shed 5 bases, J shed 3 bases, and the junction held 7 bases outside the gene matches. The CDR3 contains 15 residues. CDR1 and CDR2 (germline): SEHNR, FQNEAQ (reference sequence).

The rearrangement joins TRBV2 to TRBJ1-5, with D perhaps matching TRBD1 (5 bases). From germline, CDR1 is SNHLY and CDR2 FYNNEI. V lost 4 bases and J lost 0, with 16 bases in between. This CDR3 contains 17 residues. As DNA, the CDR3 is TGTGCCAGCAGTGGGACCTGGGCACAGGATAGCAATCAGCCCCAGCATTTT. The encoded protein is CASSGTWAQDSNQPQHF. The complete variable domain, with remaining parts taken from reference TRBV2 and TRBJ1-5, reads EPEVTQTPSHQVTQMGQEVILRCVPISNHLYFYWYRQILGQKVEFLVSFYNNEISEKSEIFDDQFSVERPDGSNFTLKIRSTKLEDSAMYFCASSGTWAQDSNQPQHFGDGTRLSIL.

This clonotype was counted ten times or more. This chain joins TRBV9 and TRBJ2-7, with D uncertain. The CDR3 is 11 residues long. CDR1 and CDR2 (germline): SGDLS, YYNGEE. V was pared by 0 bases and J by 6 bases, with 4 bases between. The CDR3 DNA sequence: TGTGCCAGCAGCGTAGTATGCGAGCAGTACTTC. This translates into CASSVVCEQYF.